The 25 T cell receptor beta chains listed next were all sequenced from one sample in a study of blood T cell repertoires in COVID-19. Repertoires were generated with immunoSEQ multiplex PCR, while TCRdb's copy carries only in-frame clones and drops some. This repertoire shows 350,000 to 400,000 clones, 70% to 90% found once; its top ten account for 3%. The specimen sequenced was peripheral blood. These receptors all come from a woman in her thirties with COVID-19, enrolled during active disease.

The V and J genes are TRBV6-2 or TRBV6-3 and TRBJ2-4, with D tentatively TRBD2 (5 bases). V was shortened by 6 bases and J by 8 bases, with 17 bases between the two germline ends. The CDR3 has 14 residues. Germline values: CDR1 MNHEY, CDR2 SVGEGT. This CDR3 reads CASSLQGRVDIQYF. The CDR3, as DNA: TGTGCCAGCAGCCTACAAGGGAGAGTAGACATTCAGTACTTC.

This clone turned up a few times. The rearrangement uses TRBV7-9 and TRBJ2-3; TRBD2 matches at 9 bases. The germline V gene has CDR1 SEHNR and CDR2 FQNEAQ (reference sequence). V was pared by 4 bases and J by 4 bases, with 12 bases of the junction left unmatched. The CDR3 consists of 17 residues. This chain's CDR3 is CASSSTPGGGAPDTQYF. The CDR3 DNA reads TGTGCCAGCAGCTCGACCCCGGGCGGGGGGGCCCCAGATACGCAGTATTTT.

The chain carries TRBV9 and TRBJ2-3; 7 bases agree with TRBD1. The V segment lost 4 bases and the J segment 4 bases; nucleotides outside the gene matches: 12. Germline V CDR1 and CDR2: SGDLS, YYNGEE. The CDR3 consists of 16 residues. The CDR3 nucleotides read TGTGCCAGCAGCAAGACGACAGGGTCGTTGGCAGATACGCAGTATTTT. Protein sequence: CASSKTTGSLADTQYF.

This CDR3 reads CASSSGGDSPLHF. The CDR3 coding sequence is TGTGCCAGCAGTTCGGGGGGGGATTCACCCCTCCACTTT. The gene calls are TRBV6-5 and TRBJ1-6; tentative D call: TRBD1 (5 bases). The germline gives CDR1 MNHEY, CDR2 SVGAGI. The CDR3 extends over 13 amino acids. Trimming took 4 bases from V and 8 from J, leaving 9 bases between them.

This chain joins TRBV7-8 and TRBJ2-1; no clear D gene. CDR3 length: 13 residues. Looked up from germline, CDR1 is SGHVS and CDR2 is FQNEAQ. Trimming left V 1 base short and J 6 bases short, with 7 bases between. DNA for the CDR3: TGTGCCAGCAGCTTAGAATTCGTCAATGAGCAGTTCTTC. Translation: CASSLEFVNEQFF.

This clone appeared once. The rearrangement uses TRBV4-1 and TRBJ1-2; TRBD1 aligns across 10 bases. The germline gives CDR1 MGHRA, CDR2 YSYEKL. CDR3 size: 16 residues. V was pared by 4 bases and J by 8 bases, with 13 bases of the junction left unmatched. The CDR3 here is CASSPPGGTGDNGYTF. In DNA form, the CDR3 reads TGCGCCAGCAGCCCCCCCGGCGGGACAGGGGATAACGGCTACACCTTC.

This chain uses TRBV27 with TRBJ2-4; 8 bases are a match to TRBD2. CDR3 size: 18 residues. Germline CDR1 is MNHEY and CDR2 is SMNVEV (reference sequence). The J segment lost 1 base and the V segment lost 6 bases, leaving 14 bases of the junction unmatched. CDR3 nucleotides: TGTGCCAGCAGCCCCGCGACGGGAGGGCCCGAGGCCAAAAACATTCAGTACTTC. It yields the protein CASSPATGGPEAKNIQYF.

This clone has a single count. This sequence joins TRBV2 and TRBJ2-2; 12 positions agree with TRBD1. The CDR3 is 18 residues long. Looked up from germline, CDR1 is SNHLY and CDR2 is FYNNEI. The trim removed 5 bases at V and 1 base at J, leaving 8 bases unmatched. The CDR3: CASSSGTGGIWNTGELFF. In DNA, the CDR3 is TGTGCCAGCAGTTCCGGGACAGGGGGCATTTGGAACACCGGGGAGCTGTTTTTT.

The chain's CDR3 is CASRTTGNNQPQHF. CDR3 bases: TGTGCCAGCAGGACGACAGGGAACAATCAGCCCCAGCATTTT. This chain links TRBV6-5 with TRBJ1-5; 7 nucleotides line up with TRBD1. CDR1 is MNHEY and CDR2 is SVGAGI in the germline V gene. The CDR3 consists of 14 residues. Trimming cost V 6 bases and J 3 bases; bases outside gene matches: 5.

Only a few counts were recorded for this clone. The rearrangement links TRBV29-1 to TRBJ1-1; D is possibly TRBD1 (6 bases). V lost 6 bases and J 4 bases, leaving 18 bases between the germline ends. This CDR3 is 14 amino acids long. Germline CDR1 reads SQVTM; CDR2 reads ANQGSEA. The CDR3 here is CSVALQGRVTEAFF. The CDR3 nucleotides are TGCAGCGTCGCCCTCCAGGGGCGAGTCACTGAAGCTTTCTTT.

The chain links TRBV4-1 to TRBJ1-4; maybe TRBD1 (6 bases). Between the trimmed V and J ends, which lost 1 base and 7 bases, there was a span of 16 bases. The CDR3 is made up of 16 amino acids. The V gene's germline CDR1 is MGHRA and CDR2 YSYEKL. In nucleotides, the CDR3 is TGCGCCAGCAGCCAAGTTAGGGGGAGGGTCCTTGAAAAACTGTTTTTT. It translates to CASSQVRGRVLEKLFF.

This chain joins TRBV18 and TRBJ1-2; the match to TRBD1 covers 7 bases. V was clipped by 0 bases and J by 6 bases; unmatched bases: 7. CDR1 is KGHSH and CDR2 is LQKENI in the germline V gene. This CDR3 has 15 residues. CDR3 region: CASSPPQGVPDGYTF. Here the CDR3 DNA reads TGTGCCAGCTCACCACCGCAGGGGGTCCCGGATGGCTACACCTTC.

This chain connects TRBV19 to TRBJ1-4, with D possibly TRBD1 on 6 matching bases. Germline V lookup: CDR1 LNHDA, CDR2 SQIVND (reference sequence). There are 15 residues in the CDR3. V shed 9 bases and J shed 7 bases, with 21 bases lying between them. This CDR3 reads CASRPQGDGGEKLFF. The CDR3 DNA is TGTGCCAGCCGTCCACAGGGAGATGGCGGTGAAAAACTGTTTTTT. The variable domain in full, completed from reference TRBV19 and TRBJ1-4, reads DGGITQSPKYLFRKEGQNVTLSCEQNLNHDAMYWYRQDPGQGLRLIYYSQIVNDFQKGDIAEGYSVSREKKESFPLTVTSAQKNPTAFYLCASRPQGDGGEKLFFGSGTQLSVL.

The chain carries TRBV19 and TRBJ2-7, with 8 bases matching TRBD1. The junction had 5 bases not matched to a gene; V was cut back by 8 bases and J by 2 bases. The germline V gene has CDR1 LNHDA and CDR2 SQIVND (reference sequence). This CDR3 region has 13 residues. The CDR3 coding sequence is TGTGCCAGTGCCGGGACAGGACCCTACGAGCAGTACTTC. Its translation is CASAGTGPYEQYF.

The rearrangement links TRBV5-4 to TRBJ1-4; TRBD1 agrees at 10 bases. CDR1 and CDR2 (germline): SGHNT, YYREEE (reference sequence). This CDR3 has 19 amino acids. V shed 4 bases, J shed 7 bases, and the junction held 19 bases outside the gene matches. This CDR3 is CASSQFSGTGAPSGEKLFF. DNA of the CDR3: TGTGCCAGCAGCCAGTTCTCCGGGACAGGGGCCCCGTCAGGTGAAAAACTGTTTTTT.

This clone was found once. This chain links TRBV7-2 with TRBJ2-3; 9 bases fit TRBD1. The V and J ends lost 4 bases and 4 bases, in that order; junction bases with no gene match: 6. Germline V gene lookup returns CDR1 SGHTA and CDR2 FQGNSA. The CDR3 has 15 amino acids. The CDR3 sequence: CASSSTGGGSDTQYF. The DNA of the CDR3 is TGTGCCAGCAGCTCGACAGGGGGAGGTTCAGATACGCAGTATTTT.

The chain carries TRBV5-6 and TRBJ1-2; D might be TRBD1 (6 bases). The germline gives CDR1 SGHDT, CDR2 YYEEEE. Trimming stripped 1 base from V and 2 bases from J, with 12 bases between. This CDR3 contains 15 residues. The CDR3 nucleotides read TGTGCCAGCAGCTTGTACGGACAGCCAAACTATGGCTACACCTTC. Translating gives CASSLYGQPNYGYTF.

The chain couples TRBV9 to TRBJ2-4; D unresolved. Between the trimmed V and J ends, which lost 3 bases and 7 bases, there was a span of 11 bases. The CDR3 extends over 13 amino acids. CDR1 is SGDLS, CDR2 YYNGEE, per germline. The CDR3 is CASSGLTRNIQYF. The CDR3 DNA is TGTGCCAGCAGCGGACTGACGCGGAACATTCAGTACTTC.

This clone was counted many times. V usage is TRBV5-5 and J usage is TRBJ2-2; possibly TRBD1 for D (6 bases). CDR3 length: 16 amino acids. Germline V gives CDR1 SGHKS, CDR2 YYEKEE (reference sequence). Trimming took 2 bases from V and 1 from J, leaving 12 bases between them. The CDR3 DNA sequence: TGTGCCAGCAGCTTAATCACAGGGTGGAACACCGGGGAGCTGTTTTTT. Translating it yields CASSLITGWNTGELFF.

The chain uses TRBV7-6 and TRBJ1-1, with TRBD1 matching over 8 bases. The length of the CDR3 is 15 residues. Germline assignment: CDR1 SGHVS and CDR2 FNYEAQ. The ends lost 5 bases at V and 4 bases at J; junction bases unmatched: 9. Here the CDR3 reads CASSPQVGQGTEAFF. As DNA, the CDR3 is TGTGCCAGCAGCCCACAAGTAGGACAGGGCACTGAAGCTTTCTTT. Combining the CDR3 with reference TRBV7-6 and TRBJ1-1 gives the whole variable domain GAGVSQSPRYKVTKRGQDVALRCDPISGHVSLYWYRQALGQGPEFLTYFNYEAQQDKSGLPNDRFSAERPEGSISTLTIQRTEQRDSAMYRCASSPQVGQGTEAFFGQGTRLTVV.

CDR3 in amino acids: CASSQDSGGRGADTQYF. In DNA, the CDR3 is TGTGCCAGCAGCCAAGATTCCGGCGGGAGAGGCGCAGATACGCAGTATTTT. This chain joins TRBV4-2 and TRBJ2-3; 7 bases fit TRBD2. The CDR3 covers 17 residues. Per the germline V gene, CDR1 is LGHNA and CDR2 is YNFKEQ. The trim removed 0 bases at V and 4 bases at J, leaving 10 bases unmatched.

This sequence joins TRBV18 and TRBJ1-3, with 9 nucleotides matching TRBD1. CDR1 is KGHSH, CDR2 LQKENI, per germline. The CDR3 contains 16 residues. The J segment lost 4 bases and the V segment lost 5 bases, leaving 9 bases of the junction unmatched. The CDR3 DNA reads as TGTGCCAGCTCAGCCACTGGGACAGGGCCGGGAAACACCATATATTTT. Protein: CASSATGTGPGNTIYF.

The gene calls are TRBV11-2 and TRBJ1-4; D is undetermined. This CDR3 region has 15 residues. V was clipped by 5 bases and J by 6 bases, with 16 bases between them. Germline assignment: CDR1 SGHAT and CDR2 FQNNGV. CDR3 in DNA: TGTGCCAGCAGCCCCTTTGCGGGGTATGATGAAAAACTGTTTTTT. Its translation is CASSPFAGYDEKLFF.

CDR3 bases: TGTGCCAGTAGTATCCCGAGGTTTGTGGCTAATGAAAAACTGTTTTTT. Its translation: CASSIPRFVANEKLFF. The chain is built from TRBV19 and TRBJ1-4; D is uncertain. CDR1 and CDR2 (germline): LNHDA, SQIVND (reference sequence). V lost 3 bases to trimming and J lost 3 bases, with 14 bases between them. This CDR3 spans 16 amino acids.

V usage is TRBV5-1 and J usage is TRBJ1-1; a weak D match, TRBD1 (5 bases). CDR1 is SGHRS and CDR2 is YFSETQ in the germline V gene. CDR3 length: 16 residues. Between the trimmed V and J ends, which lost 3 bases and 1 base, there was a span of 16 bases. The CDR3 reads CASSSDSTAENTEAFF. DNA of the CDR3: TGCGCCAGCAGCTCAGATTCGACAGCCGAGAACACTGAAGCTTTCTTT.